A selection of T cell receptor beta chains follows, all from one sample in a study of a mutant IDH1 vaccine in newly diagnosed glioma. Generated by immunoSEQ multiplex PCR, the TCRdb table keeps only in-frame clones and is missing some. The repertoire consists of tens of thousands of clones, with about four fifths occurring once and the leading ten covering roughly 6%. Their antigens are not known. Sequences were derived from PBMCs, sampled from a glioma patient whose treatment included an IDH1 peptide vaccine. The origin of the receptors is a middle-aged man with glioma. Both conserved end residues are part of each CDR3. Fields, in order: clone size, J gene, D gene, V gene, CDR3 protein, CDR3 DNA. D genes are given only for firm matches. Not every row has a clone size; where given, it reads once, few, many or a size class.

>once|TRBJ2-7|TRBD1|TRBV19
CASSMPGQGWYEQYF
TGTGCCAGTAGTATGCCGGGACAGGGATGGTACGAGCAGTACTTC
>.|TRBJ1-5|.|TRBV7-2
CASGVIQPQHF
TGTGCCAGCGGAGTGATTCAGCCCCAGCATTTT
>.|TRBJ2-1|TRBD2|TRBV4-1
CASTGGNEQFF
TGCGCCAGCACGGGAGGAAATGAGCAGTTCTTC
>few|TRBJ2-6|.|TRBV30
CAWLREAGANVLTF
TGTGCCTGGTTAAGAGAAGCTGGGGCCAACGTCCTGACTTTC
>.|TRBJ1-2|.|TRBV29-1
CSVLDAPGGDYGYTF
TGCAGCGTCCTCGACGCCCCAGGAGGGGACTATGGCTACACCTTC
>.|TRBJ2-7|.|TRBV7-9
CASSSGETYEQYF
TGTGCCAGCAGCTCCGGGGAAACTTACGAGCAGTACTTC
>.|TRBJ2-5|.|TRBV7-9
CASSRGIAGETQYF
TGTGCCAGCAGCCGTGGGATTGCGGGAGAGACCCAGTACTTC
>few|TRBJ2-1|.|TRBV5-5
CASSLLPYNEQFF
TGTGCCAGCAGCTTGCTCCCCTACAATGAGCAGTTCTTC
>.|TRBJ1-1|.|TRBV5-1
CASSFLTGSNTEAFF
TGCGCCAGCAGCTTCTTAACAGGGTCGAACACTGAAGCTTTCTTT
>.|TRBJ1-5|.|TRBV5-1
CASSLGRDQPQHF
TGCGCCAGCAGTCTTGGCAGGGATCAGCCCCAGCATTTT
>.|TRBJ2-5|.|TRBV2
CASSRAPGETQYF
TGTGCCAGCAGTCGTGCCCCCGGAGAGACCCAGTACTTC
>once|TRBJ2-7|TRBD1|TRBV6-1
CASSLTGTGRYEQYF
TGTGCCAGCAGCCTAACCGGGACAGGGAGATACGAGCAGTACTTC
>.|TRBJ1-2|.|TRBV7-2
CASSYQGYDYTF
TGTGCCAGCAGCTACCAGGGTTATGACTACACCTTC
>.|TRBJ2-7|TRBD2|TRBV5-4
CASSLGTSGSYEQYF
TGTGCCAGCAGCCTCGGGACTAGCGGCTCCTACGAGCAGTACTTC
>few|TRBJ1-4|.|TRBV19
CASSEDTTSREKLFF
TGTGCCAGTAGCGAAGACACTACCTCACGGGAAAAACTGTTTTTT
>.|TRBJ2-7|.|TRBV18
CASSPSGVSEQYF
TGTGCCAGCTCACCATCCGGGGTTTCAGAGCAGTACTTC
>.|TRBJ2-4|.|TRBV6-5
CASSYSMGGPNIQYF
TGTGCCAGCAGTTACTCGATGGGCGGACCGAACATTCAGTACTTC
>.|TRBJ2-3|.|TRBV2
CASRTSASDTQYF
TGTGCCAGTCGGACCAGCGCTTCAGATACGCAGTATTTT
>.|TRBJ1-1|.|TRBV5-6
CASSLPPTGMNTEAFF
TGTGCCAGCAGCCTGCCCCCCACAGGGATGAACACTGAAGCTTTCTTT
>.|TRBJ2-2|.|TRBV5-1
CASTLQNTGELFF
TGCGCCAGCACCCTGCAGAACACCGGGGAGCTGTTTTTT
>.|TRBJ1-1|.|TRBV6-5
CASREGFLNTEAFF
TGTGCCAGCAGGGAGGGATTCCTGAACACTGAAGCTTTCTTT
>.|TRBJ2-7|TRBD2|TRBV29-1
CSVEAPGQRGAKGSAYEQYF
TGCAGCGTTGAAGCCCCGGGGCAGCGGGGGGCAAAGGGGAGCGCCTACGAGCAGTACTTC
>.|TRBJ2-2|.|TRBV5-6
CASSVLETYLTGELFF
TGTGCCAGCAGCGTCCTCGAGACTTACCTTACCGGGGAGCTGTTTTTT
>.|TRBJ1-5|.|TRBV2
CASSVPSGNNQPQHF
TGTGCCAGCAGTGTACCTTCAGGGAACAATCAGCCCCAGCATTTT
>.|TRBJ2-7|.|TRBV7-2
CASSLVGGTYEQYF
TGTGCCAGCAGCTTAGTCGGGGGCACCTACGAGCAGTACTTC
>.|TRBJ2-1|.|TRBV5-4
CASSVSIYNEQFF
TGTGCCAGCAGCGTTTCTATCTACAATGAGCAGTTCTTC
>.|TRBJ2-2|TRBD1|TRBV7-2
CASSLSMWQGATSGELFF
TGTGCCAGCAGCTTAAGTATGTGGCAGGGGGCTACGTCTGGGGAGCTGTTTTTT
>.|TRBJ1-6|.|TRBV19
CASSTRGGNSPLHF
TGTGCCAGTAGTACCCGGGGGGGTAATTCACCCCTCCACTTT
>.|TRBJ2-5|TRBD1|TRBV29-1
CSVEGGRGQLETQYF
TGCAGCGTTGAAGGAGGCAGGGGGCAATTGGAGACCCAGTACTTC
>.|TRBJ1-6|.|TRBV7-9
CASSLAALGDSPLHF
TGTGCCAGCAGCTTAGCGGCCCTAGGTGATTCACCCCTCCACTTT
>.|TRBJ2-1|.|TRBV7-3
CASSPSQTVYNEQFF
TGTGCCAGCAGCCCATCCCAGACGGTCTACAATGAGCAGTTCTTC
>.|TRBJ2-5|TRBD2|TRBV25-1
CASSEQVGGGSQYF
TGTGCCAGCAGTGAACAAGTCGGCGGGGGTTCTCAGTACTTC
>once|TRBJ2-2|.|TRBV4-1
CASSPPPPTGNTGELFF
TGCGCCAGCAGCCCACCTCCGCCGACAGGGAACACCGGGGAGCTGTTTTTT
>.|TRBJ2-6|.|TRBV30
CAFDHPSGANVLTF
TGTGCCTTCGACCACCCCTCTGGGGCCAACGTCCTGACTTTC
>.|TRBJ1-5|.|TRBV2
CASILDLGKSQPQHF
TGTGCCAGCATCCTAGATTTGGGGAAAAGTCAGCCCCAGCATTTT
>.|TRBJ2-7|TRBD2|TRBV11-2
CASSLVWERASGTYEQYF
TGTGCCAGCAGCTTAGTATGGGAGCGGGCTAGCGGAACCTACGAGCAGTACTTC
>.|TRBJ2-7|TRBD2|TRBV4-2
CASSHGTSGSYEQYF
TGTGCCAGCAGCCACGGGACTAGCGGGTCCTACGAGCAGTACTTC
>.|TRBJ2-3|TRBD2|TRBV19
CASSIGSSGGSDTQYF
TGTGCCAGTAGTATTGGGAGTAGCGGGGGTTCAGATACGCAGTATTTT
>once|TRBJ2-5|.|TRBV6-1
CASSVIARQETQYF
TGTGCCAGCAGTGTAATAGCGCGACAAGAGACCCAGTACTTC
>.|TRBJ2-3|.|TRBV5-1
CASSAGPPGSSTDTQYF
TGCGCCAGCAGCGCAGGGCCACCGGGCTCTAGCACAGATACGCAGTATTTT
>few|TRBJ2-1|TRBD2|TRBV9
CASSASGTKRNEQFF
TGTGCCAGCAGCGCATCCGGGACTAAACGCAATGAGCAGTTCTTC
>.|TRBJ1-1|.|TRBV2
CASSYRANTEAFF
TGTGCCAGCAGTTACAGAGCGAACACTGAAGCTTTCTTT
>.|TRBJ2-1|.|TRBV2
CASSDRHIYNEQFF
TGTGCCAGCAGTGATAGGCACATTTACAATGAGCAGTTCTTC
>few|TRBJ2-7|.|TRBV23-1
CASTLSDMRESNAYEQYF
TGCGCCAGCACCCTTTCGGATATGAGGGAAAGCAACGCCTACGAGCAGTACTTC
>once|TRBJ1-5|TRBD1|TRBV6-1
CASSEGTGFSQPQHF
TGTGCCAGCAGTGAGGGGACAGGGTTCAGTCAGCCCCAGCATTTT
>.|TRBJ2-3|.|TRBV6-1
CASSERHGDTQYF
TGTGCCAGCAGTGAACGGCACGGGGATACGCAGTATTTT
>.|TRBJ2-1|.|TRBV5-1
CASSPDTNNEQFF
TGCGCCAGCAGCCCTGACACAAACAATGAGCAGTTCTTC
>.|TRBJ1-2|TRBD1|TRBV30
CAWSKGTGAAGGGYTF
TGTGCCTGGAGTAAGGGGACAGGGGCCGCCGGGGGCGGCTACACCTTC
>.|TRBJ1-2|.|TRBV5-6
CASSLVGAVGYTF
TGTGCCAGCAGCTTGGTGGGGGCAGTTGGCTACACCTTC
>few|TRBJ2-5|TRBD2|TRBV10-3
CAISPVVAGGQETQYF
TGTGCCATCAGTCCCGTGGTAGCGGGGGGCCAAGAGACCCAGTACTTC
>.|TRBJ2-1|.|TRBV9
CASSATSYNEQFF
TGTGCCAGCAGCGCGACTAGTTACAATGAGCAGTTCTTC
>.|TRBJ1-6|.|TRBV10-2
CASSEIGGQSNSPLHF
TGCGCCAGCAGTGAAATCGGTGGACAGAGCAATTCACCCCTCCACTTT